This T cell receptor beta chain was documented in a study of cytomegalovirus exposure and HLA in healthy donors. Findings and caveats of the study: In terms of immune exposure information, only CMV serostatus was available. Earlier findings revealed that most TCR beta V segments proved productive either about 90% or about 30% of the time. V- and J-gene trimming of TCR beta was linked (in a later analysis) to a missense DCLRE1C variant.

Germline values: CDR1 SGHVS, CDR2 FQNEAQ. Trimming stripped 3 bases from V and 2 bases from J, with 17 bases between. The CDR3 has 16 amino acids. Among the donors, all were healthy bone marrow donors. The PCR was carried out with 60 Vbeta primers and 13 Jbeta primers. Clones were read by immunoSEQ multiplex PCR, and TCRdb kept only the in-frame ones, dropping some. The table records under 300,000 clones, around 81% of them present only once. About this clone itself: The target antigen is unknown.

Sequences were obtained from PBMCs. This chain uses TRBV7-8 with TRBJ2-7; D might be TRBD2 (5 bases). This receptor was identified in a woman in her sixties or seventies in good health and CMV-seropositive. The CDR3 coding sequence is TGTGCCAGCAGCTTTCGGCCTGGGCAGCGGCCCTACGAGCAGTACTTC. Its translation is CASSFRPGQRPYEQYF.